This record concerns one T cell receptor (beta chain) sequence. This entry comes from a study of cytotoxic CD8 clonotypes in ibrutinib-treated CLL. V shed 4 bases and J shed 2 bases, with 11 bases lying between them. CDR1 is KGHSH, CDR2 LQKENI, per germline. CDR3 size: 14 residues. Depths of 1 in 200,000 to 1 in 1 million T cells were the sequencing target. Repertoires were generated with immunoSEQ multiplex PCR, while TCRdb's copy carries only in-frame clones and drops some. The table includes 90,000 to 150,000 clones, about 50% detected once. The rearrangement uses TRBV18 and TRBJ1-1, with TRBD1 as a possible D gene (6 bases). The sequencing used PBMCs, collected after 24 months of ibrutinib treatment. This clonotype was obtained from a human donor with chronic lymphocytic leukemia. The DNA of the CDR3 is TGTGCCAGCTCACTACAGGGATTCAACACTGAAGCTTTCTTT. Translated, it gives CASSLQGFNTEAFF.